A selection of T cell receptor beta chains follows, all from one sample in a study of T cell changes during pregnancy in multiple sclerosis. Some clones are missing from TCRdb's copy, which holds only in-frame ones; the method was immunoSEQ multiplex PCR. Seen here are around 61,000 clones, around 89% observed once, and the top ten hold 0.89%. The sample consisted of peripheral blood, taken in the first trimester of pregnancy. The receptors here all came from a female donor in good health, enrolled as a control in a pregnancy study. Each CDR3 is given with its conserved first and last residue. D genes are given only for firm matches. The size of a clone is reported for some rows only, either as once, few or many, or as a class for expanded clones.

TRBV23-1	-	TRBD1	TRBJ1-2	CASNNHTLQGAGYGYTF	TGCGCCAGCAACAACCATACTCTACAGGGGGCGGGCTATGGCTACACCTTC
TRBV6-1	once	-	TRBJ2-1	CASIETPRLPLDEQFF	TGTGCCAGCATTGAAACACCCCGACTTCCCTTGGATGAGCAGTTCTTC
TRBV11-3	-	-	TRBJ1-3	CASSLDLWSSGNTIYF	TGTGCCAGCAGCTTAGATTTATGGAGCTCTGGAAACACCATATATTTT
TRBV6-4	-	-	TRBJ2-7	CASSEPDRKQAFEQYF	TGTGCCAGCAGTGAACCGGACCGTAAACAGGCCTTCGAGCAGTACTTC
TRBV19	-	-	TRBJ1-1	CASSIDQGRAFF	TGTGCCAGTAGTATAGATCAGGGGAGAGCTTTCTTT
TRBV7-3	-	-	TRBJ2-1	CASSFSGQSDLNEQFF	TGTGCCAGCAGCTTCTCCGGTCAAAGTGATCTAAATGAGCAGTTCTTC
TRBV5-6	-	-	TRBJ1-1	CASSLAGSVNTEAFF	TGTGCCAGCAGCTTGGCCGGTAGTGTGAACACTGAAGCTTTCTTT
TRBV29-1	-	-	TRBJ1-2	CSVDAGRDRGYTF	TGCAGCGTTGATGCGGGGAGGGACCGTGGCTACACCTTC
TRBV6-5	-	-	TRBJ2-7	CASRDTLYEQYF	TGTGCCAGCCGGGACACTCTCTACGAGCAGTACTTC
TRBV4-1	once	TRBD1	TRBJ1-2	CASGSNRGEGYGYTF	TGCGCCAGCGGATCGAACAGGGGGGAAGGCTATGGCTACACCTTC
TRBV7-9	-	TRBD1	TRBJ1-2	CASSLARGQGFSYGYTF	TGTGCCAGCAGCTTAGCGCGGGGACAGGGTTTCTCCTATGGCTACACCTTC
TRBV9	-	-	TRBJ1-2	CASSPMIDSYGYTF	TGTGCCAGCAGCCCGATGATAGACAGCTATGGCTACACCTTC
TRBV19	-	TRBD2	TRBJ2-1	CASRTSGGENEQFF	TGTGCCAGTAGGACTAGCGGGGGGGAGAATGAGCAGTTCTTC
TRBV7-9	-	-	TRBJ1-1	CASSPGVMNTEAFF	TGTGCCAGCAGTCCAGGGGTAATGAACACTGAAGCTTTCTTT
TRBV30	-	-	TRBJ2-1	CAERVYNEQFF	TGTGCCGAGAGGGTCTACAATGAGCAGTTCTTC
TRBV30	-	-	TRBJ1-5	CAAGAEGNQPQHF	TGTGCGGCGGGGGCCGAGGGCAATCAGCCCCAGCATTTT
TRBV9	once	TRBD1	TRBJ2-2	CASSPRTGGYTGELFF	TGTGCCAGCAGCCCTCGGACAGGGGGATACACCGGGGAGCTGTTTTTT
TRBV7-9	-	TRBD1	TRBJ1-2	CASSLGTGVYGYTF	TGTGCCAGCAGCTTGGGGACAGGGGTCTATGGCTACACCTTC
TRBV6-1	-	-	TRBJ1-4	CASRAMTSGEKLFF	TGTGCCAGCAGGGCGATGACTTCGGGGGAAAAACTGTTTTTT
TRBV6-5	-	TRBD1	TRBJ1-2	CASSGRDRGSGYTF	TGTGCCAGCAGTGGCCGGGACAGGGGAAGTGGCTACACCTTC
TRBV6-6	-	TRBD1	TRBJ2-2	CASSQGRTGATGELFF	TGTGCCAGCAGTCAGGGACGGACAGGGGCAACCGGGGAGCTGTTTTTT
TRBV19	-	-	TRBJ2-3	CASTPGTDTQYF	TGTGCCAGTACCCCAGGGACAGATACGCAGTATTTT
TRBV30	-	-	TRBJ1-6	CAWSVLNSPLHF	TGTGCCTGGAGTGTCCTTAATTCACCCCTCCACTTT
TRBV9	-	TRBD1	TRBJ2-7	CASSLGQGSYEQYF	TGTGCCAGCAGCCTCGGACAGGGCTCCTACGAGCAGTACTTC
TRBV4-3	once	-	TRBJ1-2	CASSQEPGQSYGYTF	TGCGCCAGCAGCCAAGAGCCGGGACAATCCTATGGCTACACCTTC
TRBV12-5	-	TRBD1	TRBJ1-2	CASGGQDNYGYTF	TGTGCTAGTGGTGGACAGGACAACTATGGCTACACCTTC
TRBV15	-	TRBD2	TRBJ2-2	CATSRGGLNTGELFF	TGTGCCACCAGCCGGGGGGGTCTGAACACCGGGGAGCTGTTTTTT
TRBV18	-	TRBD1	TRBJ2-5	CASSPSRTGPQETQYF	TGTGCCAGCTCACCATCGCGGACAGGCCCCCAAGAGACCCAGTACTTC
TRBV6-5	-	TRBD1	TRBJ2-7	CASIGTAEQYF	TGTGCCAGCATTGGGACAGCCGAGCAGTACTTC
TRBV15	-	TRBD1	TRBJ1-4	CATSNFTGTGVEKLFF	TGTGCCACCAGCAACTTCACCGGGACAGGGGTTGAAAAACTGTTTTTT
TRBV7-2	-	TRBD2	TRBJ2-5	CASSTLLAGGGETQYF	TGTGCCAGCAGCACTCTACTAGCGGGGGGAGGGGAGACCCAGTACTTC
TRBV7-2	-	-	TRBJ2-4	CASSLSRTANIQYF	TGTGCCAGCAGCTTATCCCGGACAGCAAACATTCAGTACTTC
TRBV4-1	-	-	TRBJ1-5	CASSQGGGVEPQHF	TGCGCCAGCAGCCAAGGAGGGGGGGTAGAGCCCCAGCATTTT
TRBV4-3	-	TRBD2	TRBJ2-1	CASSQDNLAGFNEQFF	TGCGCCAGCAGCCAAGATAACCTAGCGGGGTTCAATGAGCAGTTCTTC
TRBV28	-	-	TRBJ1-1	CASSLGGTGAFF	TGTGCCAGCAGTTTAGGGGGCACGGGAGCTTTCTTT
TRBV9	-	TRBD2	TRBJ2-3	CASSVVPGLAGERDTQYF	TGTGCCAGCAGCGTAGTTCCGGGTCTAGCGGGGGAAAGGGATACGCAGTATTTT
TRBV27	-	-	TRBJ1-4	CASSLVGGLEKLFF	TGTGCCAGCAGTTTGGTTGGGGGCTTGGAAAAACTGTTTTTT
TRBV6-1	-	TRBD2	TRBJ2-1	CASSPTSGGRNEQFF	TGTGCCAGCAGCCCTACTAGCGGGGGGAGAAATGAGCAGTTCTTC
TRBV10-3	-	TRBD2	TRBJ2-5	CAIRPSGGGQETQYF	TGTGCCATCAGACCTAGCGGGGGGGGACAAGAGACCCAGTACTTC
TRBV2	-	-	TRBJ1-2	CASSAVSNYGYTF	TGTGCCAGCAGCGCAGTTTCTAACTATGGCTACACCTTC
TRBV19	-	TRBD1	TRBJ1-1	CASRLQGLNTEAFF	TGTGCCAGCAGATTACAGGGGCTGAACACTGAAGCTTTCTTT
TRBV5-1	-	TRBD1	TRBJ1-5	CASSPRTGGDQPQHF	TGCGCCAGCAGCCCCCGGACAGGTGGAGATCAGCCCCAGCATTTT
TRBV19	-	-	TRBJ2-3	CASSIGSTSTDTQYF	TGTGCCAGTAGTATAGGATCTACTAGCACAGATACGCAGTATTTT
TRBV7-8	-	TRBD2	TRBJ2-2	CASSPVVAGVTGELFF	TGTGCCAGCAGCCCCGTAGTAGCGGGGGTCACCGGGGAGCTGTTTTTT
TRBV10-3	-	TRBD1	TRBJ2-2	CAISRQGMNTGELFF	TGTGCCATCAGCCGACAGGGGATGAACACCGGGGAGCTGTTTTTT
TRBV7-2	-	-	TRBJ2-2	CASSFGGATNTGELFF	TGTGCCAGCAGCTTTGGGGGGGCCACGAACACCGGGGAGCTGTTTTTT